A selection of T cell receptor beta chains follows, all from one sample in a study of cytomegalovirus exposure and HLA in healthy donors. Repertoires were generated with immunoSEQ multiplex PCR, while TCRdb's copy carries only in-frame clones and drops some. The table records about 190,000 clones, just under 75% of them present only once. Sample: PBMCs. These receptor sequences come from a woman in her 30s in good health and CMV-seropositive. CDR3s include the opening cysteine and the closing phenylalanine or tryptophan. The D gene is left open where the match is weak. Clone size is shown for a subset of rows, as once, few, many or a class of expanded clone.

>TRBD1|TRBV27|TRBJ2-7|NA
CASVPGTGAYEQYF
TGTGCCAGCGTACCCGGGACAGGAGCTTACGAGCAGTACTTC
>NA|TRBV6-5|TRBJ1-5|NA
CASMMGDGGNQPQHF
TGTGCCAGCATGATGGGGGATGGAGGGAATCAGCCCCAGCATTTT
>TRBD2|TRBV15|TRBJ2-1|few
CATSLAGTYNEQFF
TGTGCCACCAGCCTAGCGGGCACCTACAATGAGCAGTTCTTC
>NA|TRBV5-4|TRBJ1-1|NA
CASSRNWGAEAFF
TGTGCCAGCAGCAGAAACTGGGGGGCTGAAGCTTTCTTT
>TRBD2|TRBV28|TRBJ2-3|few
CASTNGGSRDTQYF
TGTGCCAGCACCAACGGGGGGTCGAGAGATACGCAGTATTTT
>TRBD1|TRBV14|TRBJ1-1|NA
CASSSTGSRTEAFF
TGTGCCAGCAGTTCGACAGGGAGTCGGACTGAAGCTTTCTTT
>NA|TRBV28|TRBJ2-7|NA
CASSSHRQALISYEQYF
TGTGCCAGCAGTTCCCACCGACAGGCTCTAATATCCTACGAGCAGTACTTC
>NA|TRBV2|TRBJ1-2|NA
CASREGGANYGYTF
TGTGCCAGCCGTGAAGGGGGGGCTAACTATGGCTACACCTTC
>NA|TRBV7-9|TRBJ2-5|NA
CASSLDEELGTQYF
TGTGCCAGCAGCTTAGACGAGGAGTTGGGGACCCAGTACTTC
>NA|TRBV7-2|TRBJ2-7|NA
CASSLALGSSYEQYF
TGTGCCAGCAGCTTAGCCCTCGGGTCCTCCTACGAGCAGTACTTC
>NA|TRBV6-5|TRBJ1-3|NA
CASSYSGSSGNTIYF
TGTGCCAGCAGTTACTCTGGCAGCTCTGGAAACACCATATATTTT
>TRBD1|TRBV27|TRBJ2-7|NA
CASSPRTGYTYEQYF
TGTGCCAGCAGTCCGCGGACAGGTTACACCTACGAGCAGTACTTC
>TRBD1|TRBV27|TRBJ2-1|once
CASSSGQGLYNEQFF
TGTGCCAGCAGTTCTGGACAGGGTTTGTACAATGAGCAGTTCTTC
>TRBD1|TRBV11-1|TRBJ2-5|NA
CASSSPGGKTQYF
TGTGCCAGCAGCTCTCCAGGGGGAAAGACCCAGTACTTC
>TRBD1|TRBV11-3|TRBJ1-3|NA
CASSLVMTGRSGNTIYF
TGTGCCAGCAGCTTAGTAATGACAGGGAGGTCTGGAAACACCATATATTTT
>TRBD1|TRBV9|TRBJ2-7|NA
CASSATGAGEQYF
TGTGCCAGCAGCGCGACAGGGGCGGGGGAGCAGTACTTC
>TRBD1|TRBV25-1|TRBJ1-5|few
CARATGTGRQPQHF
TGTGCCAGGGCTACCGGGACAGGGCGTCAGCCCCAGCATTTT
>TRBD1|TRBV2|TRBJ1-2|NA
CAWTDRGRSYTF
TGTGCCTGGACGGACAGGGGAAGGAGCTACACCTTC
>NA|TRBV28|TRBJ2-7|NA
CASGLASYEQYF
TGTGCCAGTGGGCTGGCCTCCTACGAGCAGTACTTC
>NA|TRBV7-9|TRBJ1-3|NA
CASSLGQTASGNTIYF
TGTGCCAGCAGCTTAGGTCAGACAGCCTCTGGAAACACCATATATTTT
>NA|TRBV2|TRBJ2-1|NA
CASKSGNEQFF
TGTGCCAGCAAATCCGGGAATGAGCAGTTCTTC
>NA|TRBV6-1|TRBJ2-7|NA
CASSEGSSSYEQYF
TGTGCCAGCAGTGAAGGGAGTAGCTCCTACGAGCAGTACTTC
>TRBD1|TRBV11-2|TRBJ2-7|NA
CASSPARGNVYEQYF
TGTGCCAGCAGCCCCGCCAGGGGGAACGTCTACGAGCAGTACTTC
>TRBD2|TRBV15|TRBJ2-7|few
CATSRDSGSGRPSSYEQYF
TGTGCCACCAGCAGAGATAGCGGTAGCGGGAGACCATCCTCCTACGAGCAGTACTTC
>NA|TRBV28|TRBJ1-4|NA
CASRTALNEKLFF
TGTGCCAGCAGGACAGCACTAAATGAAAAACTGTTTTTT
>NA|TRBV4-1|TRBJ2-5|few
CASSRGPGEETQYF
TGCGCCAGCAGCCGAGGCCCGGGGGAAGAGACCCAGTACTTC
>NA|TRBV27|TRBJ2-7|NA
CASRSAGGTLNYEQYF
TGTGCCAGCAGGTCTGCCGGCGGGACTCTTAACTACGAGCAGTACTTC
>NA|TRBV7-9|TRBJ2-1|NA
CASSAGRAGNFNEQFF
TGTGCCAGCAGCGCCGGTCGGGCAGGGAATTTTAATGAGCAGTTCTTC
>NA|TRBV28|TRBJ2-5|NA
CASSLPRLERETQYF
TGTGCCAGCAGTTTACCCCGACTGGAAAGAGAGACCCAGTACTTC
>TRBD1|TRBV11-2|TRBJ1-2|NA
CASSFGGGNYGYTF
TGTGCCAGCAGCTTTGGAGGGGGCAACTATGGCTACACCTTC
>NA|TRBV15|TRBJ1-3|NA
CATSRPRVEVNTIYF
TGTGCCACCAGCAGGCCGAGGGTGGAGGTTAACACCATATATTTT
>NA|TRBV5-1|TRBJ1-1|NA
CASSLERGGNTEAFF
TGCGCCAGCAGCTTGGAGAGGGGAGGGAACACTGAAGCTTTCTTT
>TRBD1|TRBV28|TRBJ1-2|NA
CASSLQTGLGYTF
TGTGCCAGCAGTTTACAGACAGGGCTCGGCTACACCTTC
>NA|TRBV5-1|TRBJ2-7|NA
CASSLGHSYEQYF
TGCGCCAGCAGCTTAGGACACTCCTACGAGCAGTACTTC
>TRBD2|TRBV7-6|TRBJ2-1|NA
CASSLSGRNEQFF
TGTGCCAGCAGCTTGAGCGGGAGGAATGAGCAGTTCTTC
>TRBD1|TRBV18|TRBJ2-7|NA
CASSPRGQGDGEQYF
TGTGCCAGCTCACCGAGGGGACAGGGGGATGGCGAGCAGTACTTC
>TRBD2|TRBV7-9|TRBJ2-1|NA
CASSFKREVPEQFF
TGTGCCAGCAGCTTTAAGCGGGAGGTCCCTGAGCAGTTCTTC
>NA|TRBV20-1|TRBJ2-3|NA
CSVAADTQYF
TGCAGCGTAGCAGCAGATACGCAGTATTTT
>TRBD2|TRBV2|TRBJ2-7|NA
CASRGSGREGSEQYF
TGTGCCAGCAGGGGCAGTGGGCGGGAGGGAAGCGAGCAGTACTTC
>TRBD1|TRBV5-1|TRBJ1-2|NA
CASSPRPGTGGFGYTF
TGCGCCAGCAGCCCGCGTCCCGGGACAGGGGGCTTCGGCTACACCTTC
>NA|TRBV6-1|TRBJ1-5|few
CASSERGGSNQPQHF
TGTGCCAGCAGTGAACGGGGGGGTAGCAATCAGCCCCAGCATTTT
>TRBD1|TRBV6-5|TRBJ1-2|few
CASRRDSYGYTF
TGTGCCAGCAGACGGGACAGCTATGGCTACACCTTC
>NA|TRBV18|TRBJ1-4|NA
CASSTTQGEKLFF
TGTGCCAGCTCAACAACTCAGGGAGAAAAACTGTTTTTT
>NA|TRBV2|TRBJ2-3|NA
CASRDPGSTDTQYF
TGTGCCAGCAGGGACCCGGGATCCACAGATACGCAGTATTTT
>TRBD2|TRBV10-1|TRBJ2-1|NA
CASSESREPNEQFF
TGCGCCAGCAGTGAGTCGCGGGAGCCCAATGAGCAGTTCTTC
>NA|TRBV19|TRBJ2-7|NA
CASSQVSSASYEQYF
TGTGCCAGTAGTCAGGTCTCCTCTGCTTCCTACGAGCAGTACTTC
>TRBD2|TRBV5-4|TRBJ2-1|NA
CASSLVLAGGSEQFF
TGTGCCAGCAGCTTGGTCCTAGCGGGAGGGAGTGAGCAGTTCTTC
>TRBD1|TRBV2|TRBJ2-2|NA
CASGKDRVAGELFF
TGTGCCAGCGGGAAAGACAGGGTGGCCGGGGAGCTGTTTTTT
>NA|TRBV5-4|TRBJ1-1|NA
CASSFTANTEAFF
TGTGCCAGCAGCTTTACAGCTAACACTGAAGCTTTCTTT
>NA|TRBV5-4|TRBJ1-1|NA
CASSLIPQNTEAFF
TGTGCCAGCAGCTTGATCCCCCAGAACACTGAAGCTTTCTTT
>TRBD1|TRBV28|TRBJ2-7|NA
CASSFGGTGAYEQYF
TGTGCCAGCAGTTTCGGTGGGACAGGGGCCTACGAGCAGTACTTC
>NA|TRBV6-5|TRBJ2-1|once
CASSTTQGPYNEQFF
TGTGCCAGCAGTACCACTCAGGGTCCCTACAATGAGCAGTTCTTC
>TRBD1|TRBV5-4|TRBJ2-6|few
CASSLEQGARGANVLTF
TGTGCCAGCAGCTTGGAACAGGGGGCGCGTGGGGCCAACGTCCTGACTTTC
>TRBD1|TRBV28|TRBJ1-5|NA
CASSLTGARYSNQPQHF
TGTGCCAGCAGTTTAACAGGGGCCCGGTATAGCAATCAGCCCCAGCATTTT
>TRBD2|TRBV19|TRBJ2-7|NA
CASRLSGSSYEQYF
TGTGCCAGTAGGCTTAGCGGGAGTTCCTACGAGCAGTACTTC
>NA|TRBV28|TRBJ1-3|NA
CASSAGNTIYF
TGTGCCAGCAGCGCGGGAAACACCATATATTTT
>TRBD2|TRBV7-9|TRBJ2-3|NA
CAVAGEGHPRTDTQYF
TGTGCCGTCGCGGGGGAGGGCCACCCCCGCACAGATACGCAGTATTTT